The 17 T cell receptor beta chains listed next were all sequenced from one sample in a study of cytomegalovirus exposure and HLA in healthy donors (dated by TCRdb to between 2016 and 2019). Receptor libraries were prepared by the immunoSEQ multiplex PCR assay. A mixture of 60 forward primers for TCR Vbeta segments and 13 reverse primers for TCR Jbeta segments was used in the multiplex PCR. The table was pulled from immuneACCESS by TCRdb, which kept in-frame rearrangements only. Such tables lose some clones; where checked, under half of the loss comes from unresolved V genes, and the rest has no known cause. The sample table contains about 130,000 clones; only one count was recorded for roughly 83% of them. The ten largest clones capture roughly 2% of the sample. The sample was PBMCs. The receptors derive from a young man in good health and CMV-seronegative.

V and J are TRBV6-5 and TRBJ1-6; D gene unclear. The germline V gene has CDR1 MNHEY and CDR2 SVGAGI. The CDR3 contains 12 residues. Trimming pared 6 bases from V and 9 bases from J, leaving 9 bases between. Here the CDR3 reads CASREGISPLHF. The CDR3 nucleotides are TGTGCCAGCAGGGAGGGAATTTCACCCCTCCACTTT.

The chain recombines TRBV9 with TRBJ2-1; 14 positions agree with TRBD2. Germline loops: CDR1 SGDLS, CDR2 YYNGEE. Trimming removed 4 bases from V and 8 bases from J; junction bases left unmatched: 8. The CDR3 has 16 amino acids. The CDR3 DNA sequence: TGTGCCAGCAGCTTTCCGGGGACTAGCGGGAGTGATGAGCAGTTCTTC. Its translation is CASSFPGTSGSDEQFF.

The chain recombines TRBV30 with TRBJ2-7; tentatively, D is TRBD2 (6 bases). Trimming shortened V by 1 base and J by 3 bases, and 16 bases separated the two germline ends. There are 15 residues in the CDR3. CDR1 and CDR2 (germline): GTSNPN, SVGIG (reference sequence). Here the CDR3 reads CAWSEVSGRRYEQYF. The DNA of the CDR3 is TGTGCCTGGAGTGAGGTAAGCGGGCGGCGCTACGAGCAGTACTTC.

This chain connects TRBV30 to TRBJ1-4; D gene unclear. V was pared by 1 base and J by 7 bases, with 13 bases between. The germline V gene encodes CDR1 GTSNPN and CDR2 SVGIG (reference sequence). The CDR3 is made up of 14 amino acids. CDR3 sequence reads: CAWSGKGGSEKLFF. The CDR3, as DNA: TGTGCCTGGAGTGGAAAGGGAGGGAGTGAAAAACTGTTTTTT. The variable domain in full, completed from reference TRBV30 and TRBJ1-4, reads SQTIHQWPATLVQPVGSPLSLECTVEGTSNPNLYWYRQAAGRGLQLLFYSVGIGQISSEVPQNLSASRPQDRQFILSSKKLLLSDSGFYLCAWSGKGGSEKLFFGSGTQLSVL.

V usage is TRBV4-2 and J usage is TRBJ1-1, with 7 nucleotides matching TRBD1. V was pared by 4 bases and J by 3 bases, with 8 bases of the junction left unmatched. This CDR3 has 15 residues. Germline values: CDR1 LGHNA, CDR2 YNFKEQ. This CDR3 reads CASSPRQGMYTEAFF. The DNA for the CDR3 is TGTGCCAGCAGCCCCCGACAGGGTATGTACACTGAAGCTTTCTTT.

J is TRBJ1-3 and V is TRBV12-5, with TRBD1 matching 7 bases. The CDR3 has 16 residues. V lost 2 bases to trimming and J lost 5 bases; unmatched junction nucleotides: 9. In germline, CDR1 is LGHNT, CDR2 FRNRAP. The CDR3 here is CASGLSSGGLRNTIYF. CDR3 sequence (DNA): TGTGCTAGTGGTTTGAGCTCAGGGGGACTTAGAAACACCATATATTTT.

The V gene is TRBV9, the J gene TRBJ1-4; 9 bases line up with TRBD1. The germline V gene encodes CDR1 SGDLS and CDR2 YYNGEE. J lost 8 bases, V lost 4 bases, and 9 bases had no gene match. The CDR3 has 15 amino acids. The CDR3 nucleotides read TGTGCCAGCAGCCCCTTCGACAGGGGGGGCGAAAAACTGTTTTTT. Its translation is CASSPFDRGGEKLFF.

CDR3 sequence reads: CASSSGRGTAGVGSYEQYF. The CDR3 DNA reads as TGTGCCAGCAGCTCAGGCAGGGGTACAGCGGGAGTTGGCTCCTACGAGCAGTACTTC. The V call is TRBV7-9, the J call TRBJ2-7, with 8 bases aligning to TRBD2. Per the germline V gene, CDR1 is SEHNR and CDR2 is FQNEAQ (reference sequence). V shed 4 bases and J 0 bases; nucleotides not matched to a gene: 17. The CDR3 contains 19 residues.

In its sample, this clone was seen a few times. The chain links TRBV5-1 to TRBJ2-2; possibly TRBD1 for D (6 bases). This CDR3 contains 15 residues. Trimming took off 4 bases at V and 3 bases at J, with 13 bases between the two ends. The V gene's germline CDR1 is SGHRS and CDR2 YFSETQ. CDR3 region: CASSPGNRDTGELFF. DNA for the CDR3: TGCGCCAGCAGCCCGGGAAACAGGGACACCGGGGAGCTGTTTTTT.

The V call is TRBV7-9, the J call TRBJ2-7; 7 bases line up with TRBD1. CDR3 length: 14 amino acids. The germline CDR1 and CDR2 sequences are SEHNR and FQNEAQ (reference sequence). V shed 2 bases, J shed 1 base, and the junction held 2 bases outside the gene matches. The DNA of the CDR3 is TGTGCCAGCAGCTTACAGGGACAGTCCTACGAGCAGTACTTC. Residues: CASSLQGQSYEQYF. Using reference TRBV7-9 and TRBJ2-7 for the parts outside the CDR3, the full variable domain is DTGVSQNPRHKITKRGQNVTFRCDPISEHNRLYWYRQTLGQGPEFLTYFQNEAQLEKSRLLSDRFSAERPKGSFSTLEIQRTEQGDSAMYLCASSLQGQSYEQYFGPGTRLTVT.

The CDR3 bases are TGTGCCAGCTCCGGACTAGCGGGAGTTCCCGGGGAGCTGTTTTTT. Encoded protein: CASSGLAGVPGELFF. The chain is built from TRBV7-9 and TRBJ2-2; 13 nucleotides line up with TRBD2. With V trimmed by 8 bases and J by 6 bases, 6 bases remained unmatched. This CDR3 contains 15 residues. Germline CDR1 reads SEHNR; CDR2 reads FQNEAQ (reference sequence). The whole variable domain, remainder taken from reference TRBV7-9 and TRBJ2-2, is DTGVSQNPRHKITKRGQNVTFRCDPISEHNRLYWYRQTLGQGPEFLTYFQNEAQLEKSRLLSDRFSAERPKGSFSTLEIQRTEQGDSAMYLCASSGLAGVPGELFFGEGSRLTVL.

A note on this clone: At one end, the junction sequence differs from germline, possibly due to a read error. The genes are TRBV7-9 and TRBJ1-1, with TRBD1 as a possible D gene (5 bases). Germline-derived CDR1 and CDR2 are SEHNR and FQNEAQ (reference sequence). CDR3 length: 15 amino acids. CDR3 nucleotides: TGTTCCAGCAGCCGATCTTCGACAGTGAACACTGAAGCTTTCTTT. The encoded protein is CSSSRSSTVNTEAFF. Looking up the rest from reference TRBV7-9 and TRBJ1-1 gives the full variable domain: DTGVSQNPRHKITKRGQNVTFRCDPISEHNRLYWYRQTLGQGPEFLTYFQNEAQLEKSRLLSDRFSAERPKGSFSTLEIQRTEQGDSAMYLCSSSRSSTVNTEAFFGQGTRLTVV.

The chain carries TRBV5-6 and TRBJ2-1; the D gene is possibly TRBD2 (6 bases). This CDR3 has 17 residues. The germline CDR1 and CDR2 sequences are SGHDT and YYEEEE. The ends were cut back, 3 bases at V and 0 bases at J, with 16 bases in the middle. CDR3 sequence reads: CASSSPGGQNSYNEQFF. The CDR3, as DNA: TGTGCCAGCAGCTCACCTGGAGGGCAGAACTCCTACAATGAGCAGTTCTTC.

V gene TRBV6-5 combines with J gene TRBJ2-7, with 7 positions matching TRBD1. In germline, CDR1 is MNHEY, CDR2 SVGAGI. V was pared by 10 bases and J by 2 bases, with 8 bases of the junction left unmatched. The CDR3 is 13 amino acids. The CDR3 is CATRDSITYEQYF. CDR3 DNA: TGTGCCACCAGGGACAGTATTACCTACGAGCAGTACTTC.

The chain joins TRBV30 to TRBJ1-5, with 9 bases identical to TRBD1. The CDR3 length is 15 residues. Germline values: CDR1 GTSNPN, CDR2 SVGIG (reference sequence). V was clipped by 0 bases and J by 6 bases; unmatched bases: 6. The chain's CDR3 is CAWSVLGQGSQPQHF. DNA for the CDR3: TGTGCCTGGAGTGTACTGGGACAGGGCTCTCAGCCCCAGCATTTT. Variable domain in full (rest from reference TRBV30 and TRBJ1-5): SQTIHQWPATLVQPVGSPLSLECTVEGTSNPNLYWYRQAAGRGLQLLFYSVGIGQISSEVPQNLSASRPQDRQFILSSKKLLLSDSGFYLCAWSVLGQGSQPQHFGDGTRLSIL.

The chain uses TRBV9 and TRBJ2-5, with 7 bases aligning to TRBD1. Trimming cost V 0 bases and J 2 bases; bases outside gene matches: 4. The germline gives CDR1 SGDLS, CDR2 YYNGEE. This CDR3 has 15 residues. This chain's CDR3 is CASSVEGRGQETQYF. CDR3 nucleotide sequence: TGTGCCAGCAGCGTAGAGGGCAGGGGGCAAGAGACCCAGTACTTC.

The J gene is TRBJ2-2, the V gene TRBV6-6; no clear D gene. This CDR3 contains 16 residues. V was cut by 0 bases and J by 5 bases, with 13 bases left in between. Germline V gene lookup returns CDR1 MNHNY and CDR2 SVGAGI (reference sequence). The CDR3: CASSYSLNPVTGELFF. In nucleotides, the CDR3 is TGTGCCAGCAGTTACTCTTTGAATCCAGTGACCGGGGAGCTGTTTTTT.